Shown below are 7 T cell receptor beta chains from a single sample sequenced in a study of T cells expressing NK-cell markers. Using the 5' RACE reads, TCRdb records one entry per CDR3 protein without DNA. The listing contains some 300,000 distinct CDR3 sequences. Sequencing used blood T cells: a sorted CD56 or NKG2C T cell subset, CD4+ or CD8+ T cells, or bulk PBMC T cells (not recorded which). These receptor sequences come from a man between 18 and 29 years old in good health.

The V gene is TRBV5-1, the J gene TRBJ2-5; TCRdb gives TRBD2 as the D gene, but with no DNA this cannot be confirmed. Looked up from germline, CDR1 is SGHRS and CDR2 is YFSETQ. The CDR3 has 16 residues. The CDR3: CASSLVRGRGEETQYF.

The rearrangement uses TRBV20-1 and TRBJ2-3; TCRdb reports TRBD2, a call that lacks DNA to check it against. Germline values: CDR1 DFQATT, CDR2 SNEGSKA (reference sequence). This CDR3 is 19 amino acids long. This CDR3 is CSARDMRLAGGTSTDTQYF.

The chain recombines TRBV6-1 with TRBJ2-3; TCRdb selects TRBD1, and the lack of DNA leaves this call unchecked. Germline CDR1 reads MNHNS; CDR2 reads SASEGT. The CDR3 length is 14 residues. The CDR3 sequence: CATQDRASTDTQYF.

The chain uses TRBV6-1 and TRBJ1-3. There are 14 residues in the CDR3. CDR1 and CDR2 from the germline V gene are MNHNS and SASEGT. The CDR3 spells CAVQRSSGGNTIYF.

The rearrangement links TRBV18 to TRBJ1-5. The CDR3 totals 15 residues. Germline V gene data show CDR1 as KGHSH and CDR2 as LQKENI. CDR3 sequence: CASSPPGRGNQPQHF.

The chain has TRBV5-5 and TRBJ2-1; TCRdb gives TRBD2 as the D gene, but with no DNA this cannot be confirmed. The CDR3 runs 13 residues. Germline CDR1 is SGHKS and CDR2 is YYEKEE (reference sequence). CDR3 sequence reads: CASSGTLGSEQFF.

This chain's CDR3 is CASSLARDDEQFF. The rearrangement joins TRBV7-2 to TRBJ2-1. Germline CDR1 is SGHTA and CDR2 is FQGNSA. The CDR3 covers 13 residues.